Each of the 17 T cell receptor beta chains below was sequenced from the same sample in a study of cytomegalovirus exposure and HLA in healthy donors. Only in-frame clones appear in the TCRdb table, and some are missing; sequencing was by immunoSEQ multiplex PCR. The sample contains about 40,000 clones, 93% of which appear only once. Sequencing used PBMCs. These receptors came from a woman in her late teens or twenties in good health and CMV-seronegative.

The chain is built from TRBV7-9 and TRBJ1-3, with 9 bases identical to TRBD1. CDR1 is SEHNR and CDR2 is FQNEAQ in the germline V gene (reference sequence). After removal of 4 bases from V and 8 bases from J, the junction contained 9 bases not matched to a gene. CDR3 length: 15 residues. CDR3 sequence reads: CASSSGQGTADTIYF. CDR3 bases: TGTGCCAGCAGCTCGGGACAGGGAACGGCGGACACCATATATTTT.

The genes are TRBV27 and TRBJ1-4; 8 positions match TRBD1. The CDR3 sequence is 16 residues long. The germline V gene encodes CDR1 MNHEY and CDR2 SMNVEV (reference sequence). Trimming at V came to 6 bases and at J to 5 bases, leaving 11 bases not matched to a gene. CDR3 loop: CASSSSTGVENEKLFF. The CDR3 bases are TGTGCCAGCAGCTCTTCGACAGGGGTAGAAAATGAAAAACTGTTTTTT.

CDR3 protein: CASRFGTEQGADTQYF. The CDR3 DNA follows: TGTGCCAGCAGATTCGGAACGGAACAGGGTGCAGATACGCAGTATTTT. The chain carries TRBV28 and TRBJ2-3; maybe TRBD1 (6 bases). V dropped 6 bases and J dropped 4 bases, with 20 bases sitting between them. The length of the CDR3 is 16 residues. Germline V lookup: CDR1 MDHEN, CDR2 SYDVKM.

V is TRBV5-6 and J is TRBJ2-1; the match to TRBD2 covers 9 bases. Trimming at V came to 4 bases and at J to 0 bases, leaving 8 bases not matched to a gene. This CDR3 contains 17 residues. The germline gives CDR1 SGHDT, CDR2 YYEEEE. The CDR3 nucleotides are TGTGCCAGCAGCCCCAACCAGCGGGGGGCCTCCTACAATGAGCAGTTCTTC. Translated: CASSPNQRGASYNEQFF.

There are a few counts of this clone. This chain links TRBV2 with TRBJ2-7; perhaps TRBD1 as D (6 bases). The germline V gene encodes CDR1 SNHLY and CDR2 FYNNEI. V was pared by 6 bases and J by 10 bases, with 13 bases between. This CDR3 region has 11 residues. CDR3 amino acids: CASSTGQKQYF. Here the CDR3 DNA reads TGTGCCAGCAGCACCGGACAGAAACAGTACTTC. The variable domain in full, with the rest retrieved from reference TRBV2 and TRBJ2-7, is EPEVTQTPSHQVTQMGQEVILRCVPISNHLYFYWYRQILGQKVEFLVSFYNNEISEKSEIFDDQFSVERPDGSNFTLKIRSTKLEDSAMYFCASSTGQKQYFGPGTRLTVT.

The chain has TRBV5-1 and TRBJ2-7; D is possibly TRBD1 (6 bases). CDR1 is SGHRS, CDR2 YFSETQ, per germline. Trimming shortened V by 4 bases and J by 2 bases, and 16 bases separated the two germline ends. The CDR3 contains 15 residues. CDR3 protein: CASSLAPGTTYEQYF. The CDR3 DNA reads TGCGCCAGCAGCCTGGCCCCCGGGACAACCTACGAGCAGTACTTC.

The V gene is TRBV18, the J gene TRBJ2-7; unclear D gene. The CDR3 totals 15 residues. Trimming removed 2 bases from V and 0 bases from J, with 11 bases in between. Germline CDR1 KGHSH, CDR2 LQKENI. The CDR3 is CASSPVPKSSYEQYF. The CDR3 DNA is TGTGCCAGCTCACCAGTTCCAAAGAGCTCCTACGAGCAGTACTTC.

The chain recombines TRBV28 with TRBJ1-5; D gene ambiguous. V gave up 3 bases and J gave up 2 bases, with 8 bases separating them. Germline V gene sequence: CDR1 MDHEN, CDR2 SYDVKM. This CDR3 is built from 14 residues. CDR3 residues: CASSLPVGNQPQHF. DNA of the CDR3: TGTGCCAGCAGTTTGCCGGTGGGCAATCAGCCCCAGCATTTT.

The rearrangement uses TRBV2 and TRBJ2-1; possible D gene TRBD1, 6 bases. The CDR3 totals 13 residues. CDR1 and CDR2 (germline): SNHLY, FYNNEI. Trimming removed 7 bases from V and 4 bases from J, with 11 bases in between. DNA for the CDR3: TGTGCCAGCACAATAGACAGGTACAATGAGCAGTTCTTC. Translation: CASTIDRYNEQFF.

The chain employs TRBV7-2 and TRBJ2-7, with D unclear. Trimming pared 5 bases from V and 2 bases from J, leaving 13 bases between. CDR3 length: 14 amino acids. Germline V lookup: CDR1 SGHTA, CDR2 FQGNSA. CDR3 loop: CASSRSATTYEQYF. CDR3 bases: TGTGCCAGCAGCCGAAGCGCAACCACCTACGAGCAGTACTTC.

This clone was detected only a few times. The chain uses TRBV28 and TRBJ1-1; TRBD1 might be the D (6 bases). There are 12 residues in the CDR3. V was clipped by 11 bases and J by 7 bases, with 17 bases between them. Per germline, CDR1 MDHEN and CDR2 SYDVKM. For the CDR3, the DNA is TGTGCCGCCAGGGGCCCACCGCTTGAAGCTTTCTTT. Translated, it gives CAARGPPLEAFF.

The CDR3 sequence is CASSQREGADTQYF. CDR3 coding DNA: TGTGCCAGCAGCCAGCGGGAGGGGGCAGATACGCAGTATTTT. The chain is built from TRBV6-4 and TRBJ2-3, with 10 bases aligning to TRBD2. Germline CDR1 reads MRHNA; CDR2 reads SNTAGT. Trimming took 6 bases from V and 4 from J; bases not matched to a gene: 4. The CDR3 spans 14 residues.

The V call is TRBV25-1, the J call TRBJ2-1; possible D gene TRBD2, 5 bases. Between the trimmed V and J ends, which lost 3 bases and 0 bases, there was a span of 12 bases. The V gene's germline CDR1 is MGHDK and CDR2 SYGVNS. This CDR3 has 16 residues. The DNA for the CDR3 is TGTGCCAGCAGTGACCAGAGTAGCGACTCCTACAATGAGCAGTTCTTC. It is translated as CASSDQSSDSYNEQFF.

This clone was seen once. Here the CDR3 DNA reads TGTGCCATCAAATGGGAGGGAAGAGAAACCGGGGAGCTGTTTTTT. Translation gives CAIKWEGRETGELFF. The chain joins TRBV10-3 to TRBJ2-2; 7 bases are a match to TRBD2. The CDR3 is 15 amino acids. Germline CDR1 and CDR2: ENHRY and SYGVKD. V shed 7 bases and J 5 bases; nucleotides not matched to a gene: 10.

The rearrangement joins TRBV30 to TRBJ1-2; a possible D gene is TRBD1 (5 bases). There are 11 residues in the CDR3. Trimming left V 3 bases short and J 7 bases short, with 9 bases between. The germline CDR1 and CDR2 sequences are GTSNPN and SVGIG (reference sequence). CDR3 bases: TGTGCCTGGAGATTCGGGGGTGGCTACACCTTC. Amino acids: CAWRFGGGYTF.

The chain recombines TRBV25-1 with TRBJ2-5, with D possibly being TRBD2 (7 bases). This CDR3 region has 11 residues. Germline V gene data show CDR1 as MGHDK and CDR2 as SYGVNS. V was clipped by 8 bases and J by 10 bases, with 14 bases between them. The CDR3 nucleotides read TGTGCCAGCCAAGTAGGGGGGGGCCAGTACTTC. It codes for CASQVGGGQYF. The complete variable domain, with remaining parts taken from reference TRBV25-1 and TRBJ2-5, reads EADIYQTPRYLVIGTGKKITLECSQTMGHDKMYWYQQDPGMELHLIHYSYGVNSTEKGDLSSESTVSRIRTEHFPLTLESARPSHTSQYLCASQVGGGQYFGPGTRLLVL.

This chain links TRBV10-3 with TRBJ1-1; a possible D gene is TRBD1 (6 bases). The CDR3 runs 15 residues. Deletions cut 0 bases from V and 0 bases from J, with 8 bases between. The germline V gene encodes CDR1 ENHRY and CDR2 SYGVKD. CDR3 amino acids: CAISESTGLNTEAFF. CDR3 nucleotides: TGTGCCATCAGTGAGTCTACAGGGCTGAACACTGAAGCTTTCTTT.